A single sample is the source of the 9 T cell receptor beta chains below, sequenced in a study of identical twins' blood T cells. TCRdb redid the calling of the 5' RACE reads with MiXCR, one entry per CDR3 protein. Altogether around 380,000 distinct CDR3 sequences are present, 28% being singletons, with the ten largest covering about 6.1%. The sequenced sample consisted of PBMCs. All receptors come from a woman aged 18 to 55 in good health.

The chain couples TRBV2 to TRBJ2-1; D might be TRBD2 (6 bases). V dropped 3 bases and J dropped 12 bases, with 15 bases sitting between them. The germline V gene encodes CDR1 SNHLY and CDR2 FYNNEI. This CDR3 is built from 13 residues. For the CDR3, the DNA is TGTGCCAGCAGTGATATAGCGGCCTTGAGGCAGTTCTTC. It codes for CASSDIAALRQFF.

This clonotype was seen at least ten times. CDR3 sequence reads: CSVVGGAGIGELFF. The CDR3 DNA is TGCAGCGTAGTAGGAGGGGCGGGAATCGGGGAGCTGTTTTTT. The chain links TRBV29-1 to TRBJ2-2, with D perhaps TRBD2 (6 bases). CDR1 is SQVTM and CDR2 is ANQGSEA in the germline V gene. V was shortened by 6 bases and J by 7 bases, with 18 bases between the two germline ends. The CDR3 sequence is 14 residues long.

This clonotype was picked up a small number of times. This chain uses TRBV12-3 or TRBV12-4 with TRBJ2-7; TRBD1 aligns across 9 bases. The CDR3 covers 14 residues. The V and J ends lost 5 bases and 2 bases, in that order; junction bases with no gene match: 4. Here the CDR3 DNA reads TGTGCCAGCAGTAGACAGGGGGGTACCTACGAGCAGTACTTC. Its protein is CASSRQGGTYEQYF.

This clonotype was observed a handful of times. The chain combines TRBV5-6 with TRBJ2-1, with 9 bases lining up with TRBD1. The length of the CDR3 is 14 residues. Germline lookup yields CDR1 SGHDT and CDR2 YYEEEE. The V and J ends lost 5 bases and 3 bases, in that order; junction bases with no gene match: 3. The CDR3 DNA sequence: TGTGCCAGCAGAGAGACAGGGGGCTACAATGAGCAGTTCTTC. The encoded protein is CASRETGGYNEQFF.

In its sample, this clonotype was seen a few times. V usage is TRBV5-1 and J usage is TRBJ2-1; TRBD2 is a possible D gene (6 bases). The V end was cut by 3 bases, the J end by 4 bases, with 8 bases between. The CDR3 extends over 13 amino acids. Germline values: CDR1 SGHRS, CDR2 YFSETQ. The CDR3 DNA reads TGCGCCAGCAGCTGGGACTCATACAATGAGCAGTTCTTC. Translated, it gives CASSWDSYNEQFF. Supplemented by reference TRBV5-1 and TRBJ2-1, the full variable domain reads KAGVTQTPRYLIKTRGQQVTLSCSPISGHRSVSWYQQTPGQGLQFLFEYFSETQRNKGNFPGRFSGRQFSNSRSEMNVSTLELGDSALYLCASSWDSYNEQFFGPGTRLTVL.

The rearrangement uses TRBV29-1 and TRBJ2-1; the D gene is possibly TRBD2 (6 bases). Germline CDR1 and CDR2: SQVTM and ANQGSEA. There are 17 residues in the CDR3. The germline V and J ends were trimmed by 6 bases and 0 bases, with 21 bases remaining between them. The CDR3 loop is CSVYDRGAGNSYNEQFF. The CDR3, as DNA: TGCAGCGTCTATGATCGTGGGGCGGGGAACTCCTACAATGAGCAGTTCTTC.

This clonotype was counted at least ten times. The gene calls are TRBV29-1 and TRBJ2-3, with D possibly being TRBD1 (5 bases). There are 13 residues in the CDR3. The germline V and J ends were trimmed by 4 bases and 0 bases, with 8 bases remaining between them. CDR1 and CDR2 (germline): SQVTM, ANQGSEA. The CDR3 protein is CSVVRDSTDTQYF. The CDR3 DNA reads as TGCAGCGTTGTCAGGGATAGCACAGATACGCAGTATTTT.

In nucleotides, the CDR3 is TGTGCCAGCAGCTTAGAAGGCAACAGTCCTGAAGCTTTCTTT. The encoded protein is CASSLEGNSPEAFF. The rearrangement links TRBV7-9 to TRBJ1-1; D is uncertain. CDR1 SEHNR and CDR2 FQNEAQ come from the germline V gene (reference sequence). The CDR3 spans 14 residues. Trimming shortened V by 1 base and J by 6 bases, and 12 bases separated the two germline ends.

The gene calls are TRBV5-4 and TRBJ1-5; D call uncertain. Germline V gives CDR1 SGHNT, CDR2 YYREEE (reference sequence). This CDR3 spans 12 amino acids. V was shortened by 4 bases and J by 7 bases, with 9 bases between the two germline ends. The CDR3 loop reads CASSPHQQPQHF. CDR3 coding DNA: TGTGCCAGCAGCCCACACCAGCAGCCCCAGCATTTT.